A single sample is the source of the 18 T cell receptor beta chains below, sequenced in a study of T cell responses to AZD1222 COVID-19 vaccine. Profiled with immunoSEQ multiplex PCR; TCRdb holds only in-frame clones, not every one. The table includes 200,000 or so clones, about 91% detected once. Sequencing was performed on peripheral blood, taken on day 0 of AZD1222 vaccination. All receptors derive from an adult in good health.

The chain links TRBV5-4 to TRBJ1-4, with D unclear. The CDR3 spans 15 residues. Germline V gene sequence: CDR1 SGHNT, CDR2 YYREEE (reference sequence). The V gene lost 4 bases and the J gene lost 0 bases, with 10 bases spanning the gap. CDR3 sequence: CASSPDGATNEKLFF. DNA for the CDR3: TGTGCCAGCAGCCCCGACGGAGCAACTAATGAAAAACTGTTTTTT.

The sample holds a few counts of this clone. The chain recombines TRBV30 with TRBJ1-1; TRBD1 matches at 7 bases. The CDR3 extends over 17 amino acids. Germline values: CDR1 GTSNPN, CDR2 SVGIG (reference sequence). The ends lost 3 bases at V and 0 bases at J; junction bases unmatched: 13. Here the CDR3 DNA reads TGTGCCTGGAGAAGACCGACAGGGAGGGCGATGAACACTGAAGCTTTCTTT. It encodes CAWRRPTGRAMNTEAFF.

The chain employs TRBV9 and TRBJ2-5; 12 bases fit TRBD1. Trimming cost V 0 bases and J 4 bases; bases outside gene matches: 4. This CDR3 is built from 16 residues. The germline gives CDR1 SGDLS, CDR2 YYNGEE. DNA of the CDR3: TGTGCCAGCAGCGTAGAGGGGGGACAGGGGGCAGAGACCCAGTACTTC. This gives the protein CASSVEGGQGAETQYF.

This clone was detected only a few times. The V call is TRBV7-9, the J call TRBJ1-2; D ambiguous. The ends were cut back, 1 base at V and 1 base at J, with 4 bases in the middle. CDR3 length: 13 residues. Germline CDR1 reads SEHNR; CDR2 reads FQNEAQ (reference sequence). CDR3: CASSLGGNYGYTF. The CDR3 coding sequence is TGTGCCAGCAGCTTAGGTGGTAACTATGGCTACACCTTC.

The chain combines TRBV18 with TRBJ1-1; D is unclear. Looked up from germline, CDR1 is KGHSH and CDR2 is LQKENI. The V and J ends lost 0 bases and 1 base respectively, with 9 bases between them. The CDR3 runs to 15 residues. DNA for the CDR3: TGTGCCAGCTCACCACCGGCGGGCCCGAACACTGAAGCTTTCTTT. This sequence encodes CASSPPAGPNTEAFF. Based on the CDR3 plus reference TRBV18 and TRBJ1-1, the full variable domain is NAGVMQNPRHLVRRRGQEARLRCSPMKGHSHVYWYRQLPEEGLKFMVYLQKENIIDESGMPKERFSAEFPKEGPSILRIQQVVRGDSAAYFCASSPPAGPNTEAFFGQGTRLTVV.

J is TRBJ1-2 and V is TRBV7-8; D is perhaps TRBD1 (5 bases). The V gene lost 1 base and the J gene lost 8 bases, with 14 bases spanning the gap. The CDR3 consists of 14 residues. The V gene's germline CDR1 is SGHVS and CDR2 FQNEAQ. CDR3 in amino acids: CASSLEQGMGGYTF. The CDR3 nucleotides are TGTGCCAGCAGCTTAGAGCAGGGCATGGGGGGCTACACCTTC.

The chain couples TRBV6-2 or TRBV6-3 to TRBJ2-1; unclear D gene. Trimming stripped 5 bases from V and 3 bases from J, with 20 bases between. The CDR3 spans 17 residues. The V gene's germline CDR1 is MNHEY and CDR2 SVGEGT. The CDR3 loop is CASSHPNGSLDYNEQFF. The CDR3 DNA follows: TGTGCCAGCAGTCACCCCAATGGTAGCTTGGACTACAATGAGCAGTTCTTC.

The chain recombines TRBV28 with TRBJ2-5, with a possible D match to TRBD2 (6 bases). Trimming took 6 bases from V and 4 from J, leaving 15 bases between them. This CDR3 contains 14 residues. In germline, CDR1 is MDHEN, CDR2 SYDVKM. The CDR3 loop is CASRWQGGRETQYF. The CDR3 nucleotides read TGTGCCAGCAGGTGGCAGGGAGGAAGAGAGACCCAGTACTTC. Full variable domain (missing parts from reference TRBV28 and TRBJ2-5): DVKVTQSSRYLVKRTGEKVFLECVQDMDHENMFWYRQDPGLGLRLIYFSYDVKMKEKGDIPEGYSVSREKKERFSLILESASTNQTSMYLCASRWQGGRETQYFGPGTRLLVL.

The rearrangement joins TRBV4-1 to TRBJ1-1, with a weak D call TRBD1 (6 bases). Germline CDR1 and CDR2: MGHRA and YSYEKL. The V and J ends lost 0 bases and 1 base respectively, with 12 bases between them. The CDR3 has 16 amino acids. CDR3 DNA: TGCGCCAGCAGCCAAGATCGGGGGGCAGCGAACACTGAAGCTTTCTTT. Residues: CASSQDRGAANTEAFF.

The chain has TRBV7-2 and TRBJ1-6; no clear D gene. This CDR3 is built from 14 residues. Germline values: CDR1 SGHTA, CDR2 FQGNSA. The ends were cut back, 7 bases at V and 8 bases at J, with 15 bases in the middle. The DNA of the CDR3 is TGTGCCAGCAACCCGACGGGAGGCGATTCACCCCTCCACTTT. Protein sequence: CASNPTGGDSPLHF.

The chain uses TRBV30 and TRBJ2-3; D is ambiguous. Germline values: CDR1 GTSNPN, CDR2 SVGIG (reference sequence). V was shortened by 2 bases and J by 0 bases, with 18 bases between the two germline ends. CDR3 length: 17 amino acids. CDR3 in amino acids: CAWSFGFSGRSTDTQYF. CDR3 DNA sequence: TGTGCCTGGAGTTTTGGATTTAGTGGAAGAAGCACAGATACGCAGTATTTT.

The chain joins TRBV6-1 to TRBJ1-2; D is possibly TRBD1 (6 bases). Looked up from germline, CDR1 is MNHNS and CDR2 is SASEGT. This CDR3 contains 12 residues. Trimming shortened V by 3 bases and J by 8 bases, and 10 bases separated the two germline ends. The CDR3 sequence is CASSEGAEGYTF. Written as DNA, the CDR3 is TGTGCCAGCAGTGAGGGGGCTGAAGGCTACACCTTC.

This clone has only one observation. The chain joins TRBV19 to TRBJ1-5, with TRBD1 matching 8 bases. J lost 1 base, V lost 3 bases, and 5 bases had no gene match. Germline CDR1 reads LNHDA; CDR2 reads SQIVND (reference sequence). This CDR3 has 16 amino acids. The CDR3 DNA sequence: TGTGCCAGTAGTATCCAGGGGGCAGGGAGCAATCAGCCCCAGCATTTT. Its translation is CASSIQGAGSNQPQHF.

V gene TRBV7-2 combines with J gene TRBJ2-7, with 8 bases aligning to TRBD2. Per germline, CDR1 SGHTA and CDR2 FQGNSA. The ends lost 2 bases at V and 2 bases at J; junction bases unmatched: 5. CDR3 length equals 15 residues. The CDR3 is CASSLSGLAAYEQYF. DNA for the CDR3: TGTGCCAGCAGCTTAAGCGGACTAGCCGCCTACGAGCAGTACTTC.

The rearrangement uses TRBV4-1 and TRBJ2-5, with TRBD1 matching 8 bases. The germline V gene has CDR1 MGHRA and CDR2 YSYEKL. This CDR3 is built from 16 residues. V gave up 1 base and J gave up 2 bases; unmatched junction bases: 6. Written as DNA, the CDR3 is TGCGCCAGCAGCCAAGGAGGACAGGGCACACAAGAGACCCAGTACTTC. Its translation is CASSQGGQGTQETQYF.

The sample holds one count of this clone. The V gene is TRBV12-3 or TRBV12-4, the J gene TRBJ1-2; D ambiguous. The CDR3 covers 13 residues. The germline V and J ends were trimmed by 4 bases and 5 bases, with 11 bases remaining between them. The CDR3 DNA is TGTGCCAGCAGTTACTCCCCTTCTTATGGCTACACCTTC. As protein: CASSYSPSYGYTF.

The chain is built from TRBV7-3 and TRBJ2-3; 7 bases fit TRBD1. J gave up 2 bases and V 5 bases, and 4 bases lay outside the gene matches. Germline CDR1 reads SGHTA; CDR2 reads FQGTGA. The CDR3 extends over 14 amino acids. In DNA, the CDR3 is TGTGCCAGCAGCGCGACAGGGAACACAGATACGCAGTATTTT. This translates into CASSATGNTDTQYF.

The chain uses TRBV2 and TRBJ1-4; the D is unclear. This CDR3 contains 14 residues. V lost 7 bases to trimming and J lost 7 bases, with 16 bases between them. Germline values: CDR1 SNHLY, CDR2 FYNNEI. CDR3 region: CASKENPGSEKLFF. CDR3 sequence (DNA): TGTGCCAGCAAAGAAAACCCGGGGAGTGAAAAACTGTTTTTT.